This TCR beta chain was captured by sequencing in a study of blood T cell repertoires in COVID-19. Across the whole study: In each case, the material was cDNA or gDNA derived from T cells, B-cell-depleted T cells, or PBMCs.

Seattle cases were enrolled at active infection and followed longitudinally. Data came from immunoSEQ multiplex PCR; TCRdb stores just in-frame clones and leaves some out. Of 200,000 to 300,000 clones listed, more than 70% were seen once; the top ten hold about 6%. Germline CDR1 reads MDHEN; CDR2 reads SYDVKM. V lost 7 bases, J lost 1 base, and 16 bases lay in between. This CDR3 comprises 15 residues. The V gene is TRBV28, the J gene TRBJ1-1; no clear D gene. The sequencing input was peripheral blood. The clonotype comes from an elderly woman with COVID-19, enrolled during active disease. The CDR3 spells CASTPLIGRNTEAFF. CDR3 nucleotide sequence: TGTGCCAGCACCCCCCTGATTGGGAGGAACACTGAAGCTTTCTTT.